This TCR beta chain was sequenced during a study of T cells expressing NK-cell markers. Study in general: Researchers got TCR beta repertoires out of sorted CD3+CD56+NKG2C+, CD3+CD56+NKG2C- and CD3+CD56-NKG2C+ T cells. Study results and caveats: Nothing established the HCMV specificity of expanded NKG2C+ T cell clones. Among CD8+ T cells from five or six donors, dominant NKG2C+ clonotypes accounted for about 1.0-7.0%.

There are 18 residues in the CDR3. Germline assignment: CDR1 SGHAT and CDR2 FQDESV (reference sequence). TCRdb reprocessed the 5' RACE reads and reports one entry per CDR3 protein, with no DNA. In all, the sample yields roughly 160,000 distinct CDR3 sequences. Note on this clonotype: Its target is not known.

The TCR sequence derives from a man between 18 and 69 years old in good health. The genes are TRBV11-1 and TRBJ2-2; the TCRdb call, TRBD2, lacks DNA for checking. What was sequenced was blood T cells: a sorted CD56 or NKG2C T cell subset, CD4+ or CD8+ T cells, or bulk PBMC T cells (not recorded which). CDR3: CASSLGPAGMTNTGELFF.